This entry is about one TCR beta chain. Which antigen it targets is not known. The input lacks base qualities; no much larger clone sits a single base away. The data were taken from a study of cytomegalovirus exposure and HLA in healthy donors (dated by TCRdb to between 2016 and 2019). With respect to the entire study: According to an earlier analysis of 450 to 650 of the donors, some 180 million T cells yielded some 120 million unique TCR beta sequences and 276 Gb of sequence data. An early release covering roughly 640 HLA-typed donors comprised 300 to 350 gigabases of sequencing data and roughly 85 million unique TCR sequences. Of the approximately 400 genotyped donors, roughly 80% fell in the genetic ancestry cluster associated with self-reported Caucasian donors. The study was designed to test whether signatures of past pathogen exposure could be identified by cataloging public T cell receptors. The study profiled the T cell repertoires of around 700 subjects by immunosequencing and related them to cytomegalovirus serostatus. In addition to the first cohort of around 670 subjects, a separate validation cohort of 120 different subjects was used. The study combined high-throughput TCR immunosequencing, statistical association of individual TCRs with disease status, and machine learning to predict cytomegalovirus infection status. A later analysis re-analyzed previously published TCR beta repertoires from about 600 donors and added high-resolution HLA genotyping to study TCR occurrence patterns. Rather than drawing on any new phenotypic data, the later analysis identified candidate immune exposures from TCR beta sequences and the way those sequences occurred across donors. An earlier analysis of approximately 640 of the donors applied high-throughput TCR beta sequencing to assess whether each TCR beta V gene segment acted as functional or pseudogenic. Donor age, sex, ethnicity and CMV serostatus were compiled alongside the repertoire data. A later genetic analysis used genome-wide SNP genotypes for 398 of the 666 donors, treating that subset as a discovery cohort. All discovery cohort repertoires had been generated using a single sequencing platform. Both class I and class II loci were covered by HLA typing, at four-digit resolution. Typing coverage varied by locus: roughly 629-640 donors for A, B, C, DRB1 and DQB1; some 520 for DQA1; over 600 for DPA1; 400 to 480 for DPB1. About five DR-DQ haplotypes were treated as single units for association and clustering because of strong linkage in the cohort. Among under 450 genotyped donors of the cohort, an average of about 240,000 unique TCR beta nucleotide sequences were sequenced per donor, 15% to 20% of them non-productive.

In total, about 650 healthy bone marrow donors made up the cohort. At the time of sampling, all cohort members were nominally healthy, though unrecorded immune exposures were likely present. The donor was CMV seropositive and was included in the group of about 290 seropositive cohort members. A peripheral blood sample was collected from each donor, and TCR beta sequencing was performed on peripheral blood mononuclear cells. Genomic DNA was extracted from the blood cell samples with the Qiagen DNeasy Blood Extraction Kit. Broad study findings and their caveats: According to a later analysis, parvovirus B19, influenza, CMV and Epstein-Barr virus appeared linked to several top co-occurrence clusters. A later genetic analysis reported fewer N-insertions in productive TCRs among donors in an Asian-associated ancestry cluster than the approximately 700-donor mean. A further reported finding was that TCR beta sequences accurately predicted the HLA-A and HLA-B alleles for most subjects in the first cohort. A later analysis found that HLA-associated TCR beta chains were more clonally expanded and had lower generation probabilities than equally common non-associated chains. In an earlier analysis of some 540 of the donors, most TCR beta V segments appeared in productive rearrangements about 90% or about 30% of the time, broadly matching IMGT annotations. A cluster of highly shared sequence variants was judged likely to represent a technical artifact of the sequencing pipeline. Strong co-occurrence of HLA alleles, especially DR and DQ, made assigning TCR associations to individual alleles difficult. The authors suggested that the approach could potentially be extended to other disease states and immunological phenotypes. Cytomegalovirus status was reported to be diagnosed by the classifier with high specificity and sensitivity in both the original and validation cohorts. In vitro tests confirmed that a few of the cytomegalovirus-associated TCR beta chains recognize cytomegalovirus antigens. According to a later analysis, TCR association rates differed among HLA loci, with DRB1 alleles showing the most associated TCRs and HLA-C alleles showing the fewest. Because HLA typing was missing for some donors at each locus, association tests included only the typed subset. The 87-base-pair reads could not distinguish some IMGT-functional V segments, including TRBV6-2 and TRBV6-3, so those segments were excluded. An association between a missense DCLRE1C variant and V-gene and J-gene trimming of TCR beta chains was found in a later genetic analysis and replicated in an independent cohort. Correlated functional status among segregating V segments might be attributable to linkage disequilibrium, but an unknown experimental factor could not be ruled out. The only immune exposure information available for the cohort was CMV serostatus. The study listed 170 or so TCR beta chains as associated with cytomegalovirus. Most TCR sequences were seen in very few donors, while some public TCRs were found in many individuals. According to a later analysis, most CMV-associated TCR beta chains appeared to be HLA-restricted, and the HLA associations seemed to be driven largely by CMV exposure. Only TCR beta chains were sequenced in this cohort, and the absence of alpha or paired-chain data limited detectable features. A later analysis associated about 17,000 TCR beta sequences with specific HLA alleles at a false discovery rate of 0.05. The earlier analysis of approximately 540 of the donors excluded approximately 17 rarely observed V segments, including chromosome 9 orphons, because counts were too low. Sequencing depth was assumed to be roughly uniform across donors in the presence/absence analyses, though that assumption may not hold.

Libraries came from the immunoSEQ multiplex PCR assay. A mixture of 60 forward primers for TCR Vbeta segments and 13 reverse primers for TCR Jbeta segments was used in the multiplex PCR. A multiplex PCR assay on genomic DNA amplified the CDR3 region of rearranged TCR beta genes. Amplified TCR beta libraries were sequenced as 87-base-pair reads on the Illumina HiSeq System. As for how the authors treated the data: A later analysis counted some 80 million unique TCR beta chains across the 666 repertoires, and some 11 million of these chains were shared by at least two donors. A nearest-neighbor algorithm error-corrected the raw reads and collapsed the reads into unique sequences, merging closely related sequences to remove PCR and sequencing errors. Alignment of CDR3 sequences to IMGT reference sequences was used to assign V, D and J gene segments. For a sequence to be retained, a match of at least six nucleotides was required to both a V gene segment and a J gene segment. A rearrangement was called productive if the CDR3 had no stop codons and remained in frame with V and J, and every other rearrangement was called non-productive. CDR3 was defined according to IMGT convention as the region running from the second conserved V-encoded cysteine to the conserved J-encoded phenylalanine. The earlier analysis of about 590 of the donors excluded sequences that lacked an unambiguous match to a single V gene segment. In an earlier analysis of approximately 610 of the donors, V segments were called functional above 56.7% productive rearrangements and were called segregating when the between-donor standard deviation exceeded 5%. A statistical classification framework was built for diagnosing cytomegalovirus status from the catalog of TCR beta chain sequences. V and J gene assignment, in a later analysis, came from comparing TCR nucleotide sequences with IMGT/GENE-DB human TR gene sequences. The TCRdist pipeline was used in a later analysis to assign CDR3 sequences and most-parsimonious VDJ recombination scenarios. In a later analysis, each TCR beta chain was defined by its CDR3 amino acid sequence together with its V-gene family, and reads lacking a unique V-gene family were excluded. In a later analysis, fewer than 650 highly shared, low-generation-probability nucleotide sequences were removed to address suspected cross-contamination and a sequencing artifact. In a later analysis, a clonal expansion index for each public chain was calculated from normalized within-repertoire ranks of inferred template counts. A later analysis computed generation probabilities with a VDJ recombination model fitted to out-of-frame rearrangements, and checked the results against IGoR. In a later analysis, hypergeometric tests were used to score TCR-TCR, TCR-HLA and TCR-CMV co-occurrence, with a repertoire-size bias correction applied to TCR pairs. A later analysis estimated false discovery rates by permuting HLA or CMV assignments 20 times. A later analysis grouped co-occurring TCRs with DBSCAN, adding TCRdist sequence similarity when clustering within HLA-allele-positive subsets. For co-occurrence clustering, repertoires with fewer than 30,000 or more than 120,000 public chains were excluded, along with 5 or 6 repertoires with anomalous nucleotide sharing. Sourced from immuneACCESS, this table was stored by TCRdb with only in-frame sequences that have V and J called. A share of the clones is absent; for the studies checked, an unresolved V gene accounts for under half, and the remainder has no known explanation. D and trimming come from the DNA, and the V and J calls and clone size come from that table. The sample profile shows under 200,000 clones; 75% to 90% of them were found once. Roughly 6.2% of the sample is in the top ten clones.

The CDR3 holds 15 amino acids from the cysteine to the phenylalanine. Only the CDR3 part of the read is kept: 45 bases, read in frame from the first base. Between the V and J ends, shortened by 5 bases and 4 bases respectively, the junction contains 17 bases. The CDR1 and CDR2 encoded by the germline V gene (reference sequence) are SEHNR and FQNEAQ. The clonotype was recovered from a male donor in good health and CMV-seropositive. Sequencing was carried out using PBMCs. The chain joins TRBV7-9 to TRBJ1-2; tentative D gene TRBD1, with 5 bases matching. The CDR3 region has the sequence CASSAGAGTPYGYTF. The sequence in DNA is TGTGCCAGCAGCGCTGGGGCCGGGACTCCCTATGGCTACACCTTC. The entire variable domain, with the stretches around the CDR3 drawn from the reference TRBV7-9 and TRBJ1-2 proteins, is DTGVSQNPRHKITKRGQNVTFRCDPISEHNRLYWYRQTLGQGPEFLTYFQNEAQLEKSRLLSDRFSAERPKGSFSTLEIQRTEQGDSAMYLCASSAGAGTPYGYTFGSGTRLTVV.